The clone carrying this TCR beta chain was observed many times. Its antigen is undetermined. The CDR3 runs to 18 residues. Germline V lookup: CDR1 SGHTA, CDR2 FQGNSA. V lost 1 base to trimming and J lost 2 bases, with 19 bases between them. Using its own MiXCR run on the reads, TCRdb lists one record per CDR3 protein. Here the sample spans around 710,000 distinct CDR3 sequences, 25% to 35% being singletons. The data derive from a study of T cell repertoires in cytomegalovirus infection. Study-wide background: CMV epitopes that were recently identified and HLA-C-restricted were used alongside well-studied HLA-B-restricted ones.

Study-level results: Predominance within the ex vivo response was attributable to HLA-C-restricted CMV-specific TCR beta clonotypes.

Sequencing was performed on cultured CD8+ T cells from PBMCs, taken from culture after CMV antigen stimulation. This clonotype was sampled from a human donor in good health (CMV status not recorded). Some clones in this sample may be carry-over from other donors' samples. This chain links TRBV7-2 with TRBJ2-3, with D tentatively TRBD2 (5 bases). The CDR3 DNA reads TGTGCCAGCAGCTTAGGATACCGGACTCAAAGAAACACAGATACGCAGTATTTT. It specifies CASSLGYRTQRNTDTQYF.